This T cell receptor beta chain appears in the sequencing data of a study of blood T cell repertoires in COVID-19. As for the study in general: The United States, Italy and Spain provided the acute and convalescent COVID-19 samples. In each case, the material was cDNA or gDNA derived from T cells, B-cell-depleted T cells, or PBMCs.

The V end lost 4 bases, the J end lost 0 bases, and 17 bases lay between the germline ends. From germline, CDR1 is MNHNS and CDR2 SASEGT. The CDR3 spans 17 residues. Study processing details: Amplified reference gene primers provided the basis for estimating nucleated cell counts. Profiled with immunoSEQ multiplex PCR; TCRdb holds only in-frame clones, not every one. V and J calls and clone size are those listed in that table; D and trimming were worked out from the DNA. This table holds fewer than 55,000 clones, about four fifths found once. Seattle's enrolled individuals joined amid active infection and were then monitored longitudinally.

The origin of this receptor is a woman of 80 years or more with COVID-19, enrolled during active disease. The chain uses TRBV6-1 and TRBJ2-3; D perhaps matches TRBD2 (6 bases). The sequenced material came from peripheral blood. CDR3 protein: CASSAKAVGTSTDTQYF. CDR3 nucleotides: TGTGCCAGCAGTGCCAAAGCAGTCGGGACTAGCACAGATACGCAGTATTTT.